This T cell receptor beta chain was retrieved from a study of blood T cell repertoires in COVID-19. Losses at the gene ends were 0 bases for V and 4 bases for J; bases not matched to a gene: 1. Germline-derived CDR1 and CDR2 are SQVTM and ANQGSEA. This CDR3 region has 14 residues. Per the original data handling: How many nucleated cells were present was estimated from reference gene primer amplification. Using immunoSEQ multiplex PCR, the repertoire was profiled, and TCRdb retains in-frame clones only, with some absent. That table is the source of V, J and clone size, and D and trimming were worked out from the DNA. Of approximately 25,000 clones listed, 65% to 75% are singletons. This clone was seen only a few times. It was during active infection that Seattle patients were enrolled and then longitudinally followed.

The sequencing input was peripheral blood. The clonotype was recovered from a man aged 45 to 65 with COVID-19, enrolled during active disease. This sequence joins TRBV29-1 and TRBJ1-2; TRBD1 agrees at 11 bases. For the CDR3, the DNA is TGCAGCGTTGAAGAGGGACAGGGGGTCTATGGCTACACCTTC. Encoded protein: CSVEEGQGVYGYTF.